A single sample is the source of the 24 T cell receptor beta chains below, sequenced in a study of blood T cell repertoires in COVID-19. Repertoires were generated with immunoSEQ multiplex PCR, while TCRdb's copy carries only in-frame clones and drops some. The table has fewer than 40,000 clones, about four fifths seen once. Sequencing was done on a sample of peripheral blood. These receptors came from an older man with active or convalescent COVID-19.

The rearrangement uses TRBV18 and TRBJ2-1, with D hard to call. This CDR3 is built from 13 residues. V was clipped by 0 bases and J by 8 bases, with 8 bases between them. CDR1 and CDR2 (germline): KGHSH, LQKENI. The CDR3 region has the DNA TGTGCCAGCTCACCACCGGTCACGGATGAGCAGTTCTTC. Translating gives CASSPPVTDEQFF.

This chain connects TRBV19 to TRBJ2-7; D ambiguous. There are 14 residues in the CDR3. Germline V gene lookup returns CDR1 LNHDA and CDR2 SQIVND (reference sequence). V lost 3 bases to trimming and J lost 7 bases, with 16 bases between them. As DNA, the CDR3 is TGTGCCAGTAGTATTCAGGCCCCCCCTCGGGAGCAGTACTTC. It is translated as CASSIQAPPREQYF. Full variable domain (outside the CDR3, taken from reference TRBV19 and TRBJ2-7): DGGITQSPKYLFRKEGQNVTLSCEQNLNHDAMYWYRQDPGQGLRLIYYSQIVNDFQKGDIAEGYSVSREKKESFPLTVTSAQKNPTAFYLCASSIQAPPREQYFGPGTRLTVT.

V is TRBV7-2 and J is TRBJ1-6, with 9 bases matching TRBD1. V was pared by 5 bases and J by 10 bases, with 9 bases of the junction left unmatched. The CDR3 length is 15 residues. Germline V gene sequence: CDR1 SGHTA, CDR2 FQGNSA. The CDR3 sequence: CASSNGQGTRSPLHF. The DNA for the CDR3 is TGTGCCAGCAGCAACGGACAGGGGACAAGGTCACCCCTCCACTTT.

This chain links TRBV11-2 with TRBJ2-3, with 9 bases that match TRBD2. The germline V gene has CDR1 SGHAT and CDR2 FQNNGV. J was trimmed by 3 bases and V by 4 bases; bases with no gene match: 17. The CDR3 has 19 amino acids. The CDR3 sequence is CASSSGLGSGSLGTDTQYF. Written as DNA, the CDR3 is TGTGCCAGCAGCTCCGGGTTGGGTAGCGGGAGCCTCGGAACAGATACGCAGTATTTT.

V usage is TRBV7-2 and J usage is TRBJ2-3; 8 bases line up with TRBD1. Germline V lookup: CDR1 SGHTA, CDR2 FQGNSA. V was clipped by 4 bases and J by 2 bases; unmatched bases: 5. The CDR3 consists of 15 residues. CDR3: CASSSWTGFTDTQYF. CDR3 nucleotide sequence: TGTGCCAGCAGCTCGTGGACAGGGTTCACAGATACGCAGTATTTT.

V is TRBV29-1 and J is TRBJ1-4; 7 bases agree with TRBD1. V lost 0 bases, J lost 5 bases, and 3 bases stayed unmatched. This CDR3 has 14 residues. Germline V CDR1 and CDR2: SQVTM, ANQGSEA. The chain's CDR3 is CSVEDRTGNEKLFF. CDR3 DNA: TGCAGCGTTGAAGATCGGACAGGAAATGAAAAACTGTTTTTT.

The chain carries TRBV7-8 and TRBJ1-5; 7 positions match TRBD1. Germline trimming cut 4 bases from V and 3 bases from J; bases unmatched to any gene: 3. CDR3 length: 14 residues. The germline CDR1 and CDR2 sequences are SGHVS and FQNEAQ. The CDR3, as DNA: TGTGCCAGCAGCTCACAGGGGTTCAATCAGCCCCAGCATTTT. It codes for CASSSQGFNQPQHF.

The chain couples TRBV7-6 to TRBJ1-1, with D maybe TRBD1 (5 bases). CDR1 and CDR2 (germline): SGHVS, FNYEAQ. The CDR3 sequence is 15 residues long. Trimming shortened V by 1 base and J by 5 bases, and 14 bases separated the two germline ends. CDR3 sequence: CASSLVLGDLTEAFF. The CDR3 nucleotides read TGTGCCAGCAGCTTAGTTTTGGGGGACTTGACTGAAGCTTTCTTT.

The gene calls are TRBV6-5 and TRBJ1-4; no reliable D call. Trimming took off 2 bases at V and 14 bases at J, with 15 bases between the two ends. CDR1 MNHEY and CDR2 SVGAGI come from the germline V gene. The CDR3 is 13 residues long. The CDR3 loop reads CASSYNNRERLFF. The CDR3 coding sequence is TGTGCCAGCAGTTACAACAACCGGGAGCGGCTGTTTTTT.

The chain couples TRBV3-1 (or the pseudogene TRBV3-2) to TRBJ2-1, with 9 bases aligning to TRBD2. V gave up 4 bases and J gave up 5 bases; unmatched junction bases: 9. Germline V gives CDR1 LGHDT, CDR2 YNNKEL (reference sequence). This CDR3 is built from 16 residues. The CDR3 loop reads CASSPIAGVSNNEQFF. The CDR3 DNA sequence: TGTGCCAGCAGCCCTATAGCGGGAGTATCCAACAATGAGCAGTTCTTC.

J is TRBJ2-3 and V is TRBV7-9; no firm D call. V lost 1 base, J lost 1 base, and 9 bases lay in between. Germline CDR1 SEHNR, CDR2 FQNEAQ (reference sequence). The CDR3 is made up of 15 amino acids. CDR3 DNA sequence: TGTGCCAGCAGCTTAGACGGTTTTGGCACAGATACGCAGTATTTT. This gives the protein CASSLDGFGTDTQYF.

This chain connects TRBV4-2 to TRBJ1-3; 7 nucleotides line up with TRBD1. The CDR3 length is 16 residues. After removal of 1 base from V and 4 bases from J, the junction contained 7 bases not matched to a gene. CDR1 LGHNA and CDR2 YNFKEQ come from the germline V gene. CDR3: CASSQVVGGAGNTIYF. The CDR3 DNA is TGTGCCAGCAGCCAAGTTGTAGGGGGCGCGGGAAACACCATATATTTT.

The chain recombines TRBV2 with TRBJ2-6; the D gene is possibly TRBD1 (5 bases). Germline-derived CDR1 and CDR2 are SNHLY and FYNNEI. Trimming removed 7 bases at V and 1 base at J, with 20 bases between. CDR3 size: 18 residues. The CDR3 DNA is TGTGCCAGCATAGGTCCTGCCAGGGCGAGGTCTGGGGCCAACGTCCTGACTTTC. Amino acids: CASIGPARARSGANVLTF.

The J gene is TRBJ1-2, the V gene TRBV29-1; no reliable D call. Germline values: CDR1 SQVTM, CDR2 ANQGSEA. The CDR3 covers 12 residues. V lost 4 bases and J lost 2, with 8 bases in between. CDR3 residues: CSVVRENYGYTF. As DNA, the CDR3 is TGCAGCGTTGTTCGCGAGAACTATGGCTACACCTTC.

The chain combines TRBV2 with TRBJ2-7, with 8 bases that match TRBD2. With 6 bases clipped from V and 5 bases from J, the junction kept 6 bases outside the gene matches. CDR3 length: 13 amino acids. Germline V gene data show CDR1 as SNHLY and CDR2 as FYNNEI. The CDR3 DNA reads TGTGCCAGCAGGCTAAGCGGGAGAGACGAGCAGTACTTC. This codes for CASRLSGRDEQYF. Full variable domain (rest looked up from reference TRBV2 and TRBJ2-7): EPEVTQTPSHQVTQMGQEVILRCVPISNHLYFYWYRQILGQKVEFLVSFYNNEISEKSEIFDDQFSVERPDGSNFTLKIRSTKLEDSAMYFCASRLSGRDEQYFGPGTRLTVT.

The V and J genes are TRBV2 and TRBJ2-3; TRBD2 aligns across 12 bases. Germline trimming cut 4 bases from V and 3 bases from J; bases unmatched to any gene: 5. The CDR3 has 16 residues. Germline assignment: CDR1 SNHLY and CDR2 FYNNEI. CDR3 residues: CASSGSLAGGTDTQYF. Here the CDR3 DNA reads TGTGCCAGCAGTGGGTCGCTAGCGGGGGGGACAGATACGCAGTATTTT.

The CDR3 DNA is TGTGCCAGCGCCAGGGGGCACGTGGAAAAACTGTTTTTT. Amino acids: CASARGHVEKLFF. The chain joins TRBV2 to TRBJ1-4, with TRBD1 identical over 8 bases. The CDR3 is 13 amino acids. Losses at the gene ends were 8 bases for V and 8 bases for J; bases not matched to a gene: 7. Germline CDR1 and CDR2: SNHLY and FYNNEI. Variable domain in full (rest from reference TRBV2 and TRBJ1-4): EPEVTQTPSHQVTQMGQEVILRCVPISNHLYFYWYRQILGQKVEFLVSFYNNEISEKSEIFDDQFSVERPDGSNFTLKIRSTKLEDSAMYFCASARGHVEKLFFGSGTQLSVL.

This clone appeared a single time. V usage is TRBV9 and J usage is TRBJ2-1; 9 bases align to TRBD1. Losses at the gene ends were 6 bases for V and 7 bases for J; bases not matched to a gene: 5. CDR3 size: 13 residues. Germline CDR1 is SGDLS and CDR2 is YYNGEE. The CDR3 reads CASTRDRENEQFF. The CDR3, as DNA: TGTGCCAGCACTCGGGACAGGGAGAATGAGCAGTTCTTC.

The CDR3 loop reads CASSPVDSQETQYF. The CDR3 coding sequence is TGTGCCAGCTCACCCGTCGACAGTCAGGAGACCCAGTACTTC. The gene calls are TRBV18 and TRBJ2-5, with D maybe TRBD1 (5 bases). There are 14 residues in the CDR3. The germline V gene has CDR1 KGHSH and CDR2 LQKENI. The germline V and J ends were trimmed by 3 bases and 5 bases, with 13 bases remaining between them.

The CDR3 sequence: CASSSTGTAHGYTF. The CDR3 bases are TGTGCCAGCAGCAGCACCGGGACAGCCCATGGCTACACCTTC. The chain combines TRBV7-2 with TRBJ1-2; 7 nucleotides agree with TRBD1. With 5 bases clipped from V and 6 bases from J, the junction kept 9 bases outside the gene matches. CDR1 and CDR2 (germline): SGHTA, FQGNSA. This CDR3 region has 14 residues.

The gene calls are TRBV11-2 and TRBJ2-7, with D possibly matching TRBD1 (7 bases). From germline, CDR1 is SGHAT and CDR2 FQNNGV. V lost 5 bases and J 5 bases, leaving 22 bases between the germline ends. The CDR3 is 16 residues long. The CDR3 loop is CASSPLWGQGGDEQYF. CDR3 sequence (DNA): TGTGCCAGCAGCCCACTCTGGGGCCAGGGGGGAGACGAGCAGTACTTC.

The chain couples TRBV28 to TRBJ2-7; tentative D call: TRBD2 (6 bases). Per the germline V gene, CDR1 is MDHEN and CDR2 is SYDVKM. The CDR3 has 13 amino acids. V lost 5 bases and J lost 7, with 15 bases in between. CDR3 DNA sequence: TGTGCCAGCAGTCCCCAAGGGGACTGGGAGCAGTACTTC. It translates to CASSPQGDWEQYF.

The V and J genes are TRBV7-2 and TRBJ1-1; 9 bases match TRBD1. The CDR3 sequence is 13 residues long. V dropped 2 bases and J dropped 11; count of bases not matched to a gene: 6. Germline V gene lookup returns CDR1 SGHTA and CDR2 FQGNSA. DNA of the CDR3: TGTGCCAGCAGCTTATGGGACAGGGAGCTGGCTTTCTTT. Protein sequence: CASSLWDRELAFF.

The chain is built from TRBV28 and TRBJ2-5; 12 nucleotides match TRBD1. In germline, CDR1 is MDHEN, CDR2 SYDVKM. Losses at the gene ends were 2 bases for V and 5 bases for J; bases not matched to a gene: 6. The CDR3 is 16 residues long. CDR3 nucleotide sequence: TGTGCCAGCAGTTTAGAGGGACAGGGGGCCTTTGAGACCCAGTACTTC. Protein: CASSLEGQGAFETQYF.